Listed here is a single TCR beta chain. Its antigen is currently unknown. The method was immunoSEQ multiplex PCR; TCRdb's version includes in-frame clones alone and lacks a portion of them. The sample holds roughly 120,000 clones, approximately 90% seen once. The CDR3 has 16 residues. Trimming cost V 6 bases and J 0 bases, with 12 bases left between them. Germline lookup yields CDR1 KGHSH and CDR2 LQKENI. The sample belongs to a study of T cell responses to AZD1222 COVID-19 vaccine. In the study overall: Samples with a second dose at about 4 or about 12 weeks were pooled together.

Overall study results and limits: Nearly half of spike-specific TCRs reportedly target unmutated variant regions. The donor cohort was predominantly white British with a female majority, and clonal diversity may have been underestimated. Dominant CD4 TCR responses targeted spike regions 160-218 and 743-854.

This rearrangement joins TRBV18 to TRBJ1-6; D is perhaps TRBD1 (5 bases). The TCR originated in an adult in good health. The specimen was peripheral blood, collected on day 0 of AZD1222 vaccination. CDR3 protein: CASSSRDRSYNSPLHF. CDR3 in DNA: TGTGCCAGCTCCTCCCGGGACCGCTCCTATAATTCACCCCTCCACTTT.